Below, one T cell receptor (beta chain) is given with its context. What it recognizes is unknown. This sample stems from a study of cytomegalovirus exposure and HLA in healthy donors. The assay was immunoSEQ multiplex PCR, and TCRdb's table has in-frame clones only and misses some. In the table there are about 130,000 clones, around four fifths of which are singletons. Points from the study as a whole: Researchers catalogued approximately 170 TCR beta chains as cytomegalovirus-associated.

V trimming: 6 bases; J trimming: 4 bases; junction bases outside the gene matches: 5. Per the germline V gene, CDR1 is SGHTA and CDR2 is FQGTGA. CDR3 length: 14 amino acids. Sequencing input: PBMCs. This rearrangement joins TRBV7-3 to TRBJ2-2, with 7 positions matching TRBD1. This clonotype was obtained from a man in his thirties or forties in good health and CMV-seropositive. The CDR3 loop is CASRPQGFTGELFF. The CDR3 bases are TGTGCCAGCAGGCCACAGGGGTTCACCGGGGAGCTGTTTTTT.